A single sample gave rise to the 3 T cell receptor beta chains below, sequenced in a study of cytomegalovirus exposure and HLA in healthy donors. The PCR was carried out with 60 Vbeta primers and 13 Jbeta primers. The table came from immunoSEQ multiplex PCR; TCRdb's copy has only in-frame clones and leaves some out. This table holds about 97,000 clones, less than 80% found once. The source material was PBMCs. These receptor sequences come from a man aged 40-50 years in good health and CMV-seronegative.

This chain connects TRBV18 to TRBJ2-3; TRBD1 matches 7 bases. Trimming cost V 5 bases and J 6 bases; bases outside gene matches: 5. The CDR3 runs to 13 residues. Germline loops: CDR1 KGHSH, CDR2 LQKENI. In nucleotides, the CDR3 is TGTGCCAGCTCAGCAGGGGGAGCGGATACGCAGTATTTT. Translation gives CASSAGGADTQYF.

The chain employs TRBV7-9 and TRBJ2-2, with D perhaps TRBD2 (7 bases). CDR1 and CDR2 (germline): SEHNR, FQNEAQ (reference sequence). V lost 7 bases, J lost 4 bases, and 19 bases lay in between. This CDR3 region has 16 residues. CDR3 protein: CASIPPGGAGTGELFF. In DNA, the CDR3 is TGTGCCAGCATCCCCCCGGGGGGCGCGGGCACCGGGGAGCTGTTTTTT.

The chain has TRBV28 and TRBJ1-5; 10 bases are shared with TRBD1. Germline values: CDR1 MDHEN, CDR2 SYDVKM. Trimming took 4 bases from V and 6 from J; bases not matched to a gene: 6. This CDR3 has 15 residues. The CDR3 DNA reads TGTGCCAGCAGTTATACCGGGACAGGGGTTCAGCCCCAGCATTTT. Its translation: CASSYTGTGVQPQHF.